This TCR beta chain was sequenced for a study of blood T cell repertoires in COVID-19 (dated by TCRdb to 2019 to 2021). With regard to the full study: Samples from collaborators originated in the United States, Italy and Spain and spanned both the acute and convalescent phases of COVID-19. Samples came from the ongoing ImmuneRACE study (first 160 participants) plus 1,254 subjects from 6 global collaborators. HLA class I and class II types, where available, came from metadata supplied by the sample provider rather than from assay-based typing. The prospective study material was composed of cDNA or gDNA derived from T cells, B-cell-depleted T cells, or PBMCs. Deeply sampled blood TCRbeta repertoires from subjects exposed to, actively infected with, or recovered from COVID-19 were included in the dataset. A freely available public database, intended as a resource for researchers studying the immune response to SARS-CoV-2, is where the repertoires were released. The sample metadata nearly always contained a de-identified subject ID, COVID-19 status, age in years and sex.

TCRbeta CDR3 regions were amplified from genomic DNA using the immunoSEQ Assay, a bias-controlled multiplex PCR. Concerning the study's data processing: Nucleated cell counts per sample were estimated from amplification of reference gene primers within the assay. Sequence reads were collapsed and filtered to measure the absolute abundance of every unique TCRbeta CDR3 rearrangement. For each sample, productive Simpson clonality was calculated as the square root of Simpson's diversity index across productive rearrangements. The table comes from immuneACCESS by way of TCRdb, which keeps in-frame sequences with V and J called. Part of the clones is missing from these tables; in studies checked, under half for an unresolved V gene and the rest for unknown reasons. V and J calls and clone size come straight from that table; D and trimming were deduced from the DNA. Within this sample are approximately 230,000 clones, with 70% to 85% of them counted one time only. The top ten constitute 15% of the sample.

What the authors observed across the whole study: How much clinical and demographic metadata was included differed by source and by participant, and the metadata was provided uncurated.

Enrolling through a virtual design, the prospective study's participants ranged in age from roughly 18 to 95 years and lived across 24 United States geographic areas. To assign participants to cohorts, the prospective study relied on clinical history that participants themselves reported in a screening survey and a study questionnaire. ImmuneRACE Cohort 3 recovered participants were defined by two consecutive negative NP/OP PCR tests, healthcare professional clearance, or symptom resolution. In the prospective study, mobile phlebotomists collected whole blood, serum and a nasopharyngeal or oropharyngeal swab from each participant. Prospective study participants could optionally give additional blood draws and questionnaires over a roughly 2-month period. Before DNA extraction, blood samples from the prospective study were shipped at room temperature or frozen. Spanning cysteine to phenylalanine, the CDR3 consists of 15 amino acids. Left in the record is the CDR3 DNA by itself, 45 bases read in frame from the first base. CDR1 SEHNR and CDR2 FQNEAQ are derived from the germline V gene (reference sequence). The V end loses 4 bases and the J end loses 1 base, and a stretch of 10 bases separates them.

This clone was seen more than once but under ten times. No cognate antigen has been identified for it. No much larger clone is present one base from it, and per-base qualities are unavailable. Material: PBMCs or T cells enriched from blood (not recorded which). The origin of this receptor is a middle-aged man who had recovered from COVID-19. This receptor chain uses TRBV7-9 and TRBJ2-2, with the D gene not confidently named. The sequence in DNA is TGTGCCAGCAGCTCCGAGACGGGGAACACCGGGGAGCTGTTTTTT. This translates into CASSSETGNTGELFF.